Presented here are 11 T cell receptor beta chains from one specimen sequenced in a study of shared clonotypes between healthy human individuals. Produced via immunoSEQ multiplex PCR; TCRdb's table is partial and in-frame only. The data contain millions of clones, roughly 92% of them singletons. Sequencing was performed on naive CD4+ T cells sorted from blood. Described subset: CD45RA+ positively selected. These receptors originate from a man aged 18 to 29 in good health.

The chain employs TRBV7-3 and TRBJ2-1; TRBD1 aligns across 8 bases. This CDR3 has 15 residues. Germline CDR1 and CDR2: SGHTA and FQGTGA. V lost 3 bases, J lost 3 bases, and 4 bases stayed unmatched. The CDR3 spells CASSLETGVYNEQFF. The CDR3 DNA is TGTGCCAGCAGCTTGGAGACAGGGGTCTACAATGAGCAGTTCTTC.

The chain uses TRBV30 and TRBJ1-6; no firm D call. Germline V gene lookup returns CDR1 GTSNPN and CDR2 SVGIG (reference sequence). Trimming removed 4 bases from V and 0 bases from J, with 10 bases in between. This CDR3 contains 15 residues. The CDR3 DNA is TGTGCCTGGAAGTCCAGGAGCTCCTATAATTCACCCCTCCACTTT. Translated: CAWKSRSSYNSPLHF. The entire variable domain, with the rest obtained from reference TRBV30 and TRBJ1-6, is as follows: SQTIHQWPATLVQPVGSPLSLECTVEGTSNPNLYWYRQAAGRGLQLLFYSVGIGQISSEVPQNLSASRPQDRQFILSSKKLLLSDSGFYLCAWKSRSSYNSPLHFGNGTRLTVT.

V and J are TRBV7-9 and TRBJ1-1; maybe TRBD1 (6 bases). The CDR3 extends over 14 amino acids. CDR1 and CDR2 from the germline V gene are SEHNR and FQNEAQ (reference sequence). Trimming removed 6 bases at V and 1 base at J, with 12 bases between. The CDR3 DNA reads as TGTGCCAGCAGGATACAGGGTGGGAACACTGAAGCTTTCTTT. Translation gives CASRIQGGNTEAFF.

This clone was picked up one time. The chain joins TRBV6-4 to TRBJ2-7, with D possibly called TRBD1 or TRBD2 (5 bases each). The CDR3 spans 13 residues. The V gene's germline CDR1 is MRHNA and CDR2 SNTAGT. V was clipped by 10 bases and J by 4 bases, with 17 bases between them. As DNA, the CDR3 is TGTGCCAAACCGAGGGACGGAACTTACGAGCAGTACTTC. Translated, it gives CAKPRDGTYEQYF.

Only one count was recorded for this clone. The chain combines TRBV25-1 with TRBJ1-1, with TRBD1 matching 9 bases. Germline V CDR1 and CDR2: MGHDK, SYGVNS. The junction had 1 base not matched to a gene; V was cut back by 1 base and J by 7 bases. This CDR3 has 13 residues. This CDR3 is CASSEWTGDEAFF. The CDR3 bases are TGTGCCAGCAGTGAATGGACAGGGGATGAAGCTTTCTTT.

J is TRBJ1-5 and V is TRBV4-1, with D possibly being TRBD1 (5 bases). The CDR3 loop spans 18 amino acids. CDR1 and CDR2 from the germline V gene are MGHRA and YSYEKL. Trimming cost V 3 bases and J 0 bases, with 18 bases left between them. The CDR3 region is CASSHPGDRANSNQPQHF. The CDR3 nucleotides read TGCGCCAGCAGCCATCCGGGGGACCGCGCGAATAGCAATCAGCCCCAGCATTTT.

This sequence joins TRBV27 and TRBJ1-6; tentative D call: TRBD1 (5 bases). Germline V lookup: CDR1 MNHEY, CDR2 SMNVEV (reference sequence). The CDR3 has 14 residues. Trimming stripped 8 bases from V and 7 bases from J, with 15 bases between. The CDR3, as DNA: TGTGCCAGCGGACGGGACTCCTTCAATTCACCCCTCCACTTT. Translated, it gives CASGRDSFNSPLHF.

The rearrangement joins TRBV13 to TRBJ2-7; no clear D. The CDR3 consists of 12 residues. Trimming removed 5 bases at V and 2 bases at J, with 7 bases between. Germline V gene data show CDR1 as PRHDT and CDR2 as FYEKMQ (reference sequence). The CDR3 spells CASSARPYEQYF. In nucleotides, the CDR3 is TGTGCCAGCAGCGCCAGACCCTACGAGCAGTACTTC.

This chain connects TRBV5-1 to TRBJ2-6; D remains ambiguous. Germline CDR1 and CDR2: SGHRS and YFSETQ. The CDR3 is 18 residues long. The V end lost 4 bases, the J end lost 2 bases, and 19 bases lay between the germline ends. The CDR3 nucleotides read TGCGCCAGCAGCCCCATGGCCCTTTCAAACACTGGGGCCAACGTCCTGACTTTC. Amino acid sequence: CASSPMALSNTGANVLTF.

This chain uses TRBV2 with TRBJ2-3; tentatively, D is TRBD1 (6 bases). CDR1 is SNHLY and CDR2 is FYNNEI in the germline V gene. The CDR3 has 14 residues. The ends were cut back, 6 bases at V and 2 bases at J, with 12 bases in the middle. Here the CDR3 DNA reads TGTGCCAGCAGACCCACAGGGATCACAGATACGCAGTATTTT. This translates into CASRPTGITDTQYF.

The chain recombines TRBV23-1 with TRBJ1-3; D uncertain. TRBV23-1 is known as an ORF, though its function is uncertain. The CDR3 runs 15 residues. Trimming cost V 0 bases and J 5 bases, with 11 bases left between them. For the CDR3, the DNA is TGCGCCAGCAGTCAATCGGGCAGCCCCCGAAACACCATATATTTT. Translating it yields CASSQSGSPRNTIYF.